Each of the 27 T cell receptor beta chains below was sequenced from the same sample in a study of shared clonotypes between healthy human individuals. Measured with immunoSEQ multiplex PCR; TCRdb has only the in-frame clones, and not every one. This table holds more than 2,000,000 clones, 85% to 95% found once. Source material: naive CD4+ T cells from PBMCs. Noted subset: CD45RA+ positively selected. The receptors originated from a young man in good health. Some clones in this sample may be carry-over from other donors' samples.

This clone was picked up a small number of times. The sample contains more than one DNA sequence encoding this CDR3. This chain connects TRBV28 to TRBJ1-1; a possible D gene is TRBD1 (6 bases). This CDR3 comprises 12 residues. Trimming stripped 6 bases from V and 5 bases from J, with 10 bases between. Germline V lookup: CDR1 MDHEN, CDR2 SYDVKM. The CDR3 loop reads CASSLDRTEAFF. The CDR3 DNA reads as TGTGCCAGCAGCCTAGACAGGACTGAAGCTTTCTTT.

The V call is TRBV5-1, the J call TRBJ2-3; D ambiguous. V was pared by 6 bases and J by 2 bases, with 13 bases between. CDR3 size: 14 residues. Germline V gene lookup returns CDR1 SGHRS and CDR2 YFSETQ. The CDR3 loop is CASKWQPNTDTQYF. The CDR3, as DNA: TGCGCCAGCAAGTGGCAGCCCAACACAGATACGCAGTATTTT. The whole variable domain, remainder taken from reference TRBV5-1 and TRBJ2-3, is KAGVTQTPRYLIKTRGQQVTLSCSPISGHRSVSWYQQTPGQGLQFLFEYFSETQRNKGNFPGRFSGRQFSNSRSEMNVSTLELGDSALYLCASKWQPNTDTQYFGPGTRLTVL.

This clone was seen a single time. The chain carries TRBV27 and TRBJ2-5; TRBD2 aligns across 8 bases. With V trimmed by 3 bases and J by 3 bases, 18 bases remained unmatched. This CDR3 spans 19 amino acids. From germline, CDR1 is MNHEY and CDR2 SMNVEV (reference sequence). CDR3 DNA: TGTGCCAGCAGTTTCTCCCCCGGGGGGGCGAAGGGCAACAAAGAGACCCAGTACTTC. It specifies CASSFSPGGAKGNKETQYF.

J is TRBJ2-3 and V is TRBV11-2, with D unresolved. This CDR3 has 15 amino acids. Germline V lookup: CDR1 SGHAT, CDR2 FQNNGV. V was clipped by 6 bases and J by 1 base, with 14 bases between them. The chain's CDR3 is CASSSILRGTDTQYF. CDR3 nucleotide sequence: TGTGCCAGCAGTTCAATCCTGAGAGGCACAGATACGCAGTATTTT.

The CDR3 sequence is CASSFSGKSSYNEQFF. The CDR3 DNA reads as TGTGCCAGCAGTTTTTCCGGGAAGAGCTCCTACAATGAGCAGTTCTTC. The gene calls are TRBV27 and TRBJ2-1, with D perhaps TRBD2 (5 bases). CDR1 is MNHEY, CDR2 SMNVEV, per germline (reference sequence). The CDR3 extends over 16 amino acids. V dropped 3 bases and J dropped 0 bases, with 12 bases sitting between them.

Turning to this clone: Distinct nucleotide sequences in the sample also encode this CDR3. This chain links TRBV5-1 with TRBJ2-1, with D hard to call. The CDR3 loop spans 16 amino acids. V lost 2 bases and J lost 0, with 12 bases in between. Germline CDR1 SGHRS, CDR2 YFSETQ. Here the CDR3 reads CASSFSRGSSYNEQFF. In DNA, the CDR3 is TGCGCCAGCAGCTTTTCTCGCGGAAGCTCCTACAATGAGCAGTTCTTC.

DNA for the CDR3: TGTGCCAGCAGCTTGTCAAATACCTACAATGAGCAGTTCTTC. Protein sequence: CASSLSNTYNEQFF. This rearrangement joins TRBV7-3 to TRBJ2-1, with D unresolved. The CDR3 totals 14 residues. Per the germline V gene, CDR1 is SGHTA and CDR2 is FQGTGA. Trimming took 3 bases from V and 2 from J, leaving 8 bases between them.

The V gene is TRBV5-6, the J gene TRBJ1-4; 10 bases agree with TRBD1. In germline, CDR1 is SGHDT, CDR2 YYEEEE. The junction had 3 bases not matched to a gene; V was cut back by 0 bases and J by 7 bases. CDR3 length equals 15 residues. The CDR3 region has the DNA TGTGCCAGCAGCTTGGGTCGGACAGGGGGTGAAAAACTGTTTTTT. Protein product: CASSLGRTGGEKLFF.

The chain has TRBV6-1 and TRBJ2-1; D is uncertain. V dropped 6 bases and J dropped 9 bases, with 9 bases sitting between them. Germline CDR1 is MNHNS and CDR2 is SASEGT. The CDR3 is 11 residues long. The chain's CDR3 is CASRRIGEQFF. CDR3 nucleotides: TGTGCCAGCAGACGAATAGGTGAGCAGTTCTTC.

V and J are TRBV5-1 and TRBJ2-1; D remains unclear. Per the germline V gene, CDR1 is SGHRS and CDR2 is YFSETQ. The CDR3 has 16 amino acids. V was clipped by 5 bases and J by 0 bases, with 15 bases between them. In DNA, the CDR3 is TGCGCCAGCAGTATCCCAAGATCCCGCTCCTACAATGAGCAGTTCTTC. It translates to CASSIPRSRSYNEQFF.

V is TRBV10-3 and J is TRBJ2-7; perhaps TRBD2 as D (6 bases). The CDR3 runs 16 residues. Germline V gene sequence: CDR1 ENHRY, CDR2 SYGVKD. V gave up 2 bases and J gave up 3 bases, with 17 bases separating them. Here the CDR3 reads CAISETKTVGGYEQYF. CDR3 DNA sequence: TGTGCCATCAGTGAGACAAAGACAGTGGGGGGCTACGAGCAGTACTTC.

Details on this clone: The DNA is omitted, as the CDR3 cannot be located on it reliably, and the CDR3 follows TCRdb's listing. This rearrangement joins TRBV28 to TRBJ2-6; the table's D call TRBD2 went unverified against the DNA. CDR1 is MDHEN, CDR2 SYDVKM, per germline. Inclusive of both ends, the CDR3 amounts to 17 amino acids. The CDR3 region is CASSSSVGNSGANVLTF.

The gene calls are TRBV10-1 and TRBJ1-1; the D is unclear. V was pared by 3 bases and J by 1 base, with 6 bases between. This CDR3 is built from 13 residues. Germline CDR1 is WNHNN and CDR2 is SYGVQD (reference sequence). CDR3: CASSDPENTEAFF. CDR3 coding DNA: TGCGCCAGCAGTGATCCAGAGAACACTGAAGCTTTCTTT.

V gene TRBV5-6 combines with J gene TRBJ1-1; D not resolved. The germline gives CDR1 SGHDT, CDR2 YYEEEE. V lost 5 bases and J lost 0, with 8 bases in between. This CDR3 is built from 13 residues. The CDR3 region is CASRKFLNTEAFF. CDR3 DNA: TGTGCCAGCAGGAAGTTTCTGAACACTGAAGCTTTCTTT.

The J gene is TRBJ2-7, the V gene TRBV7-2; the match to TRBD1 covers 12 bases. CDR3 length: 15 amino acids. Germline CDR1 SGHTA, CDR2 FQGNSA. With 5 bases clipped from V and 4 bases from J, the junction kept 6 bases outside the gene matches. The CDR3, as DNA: TGTGCCAGCAGCACGCCGGGACAGGGGGCTTACGAGCAGTACTTC. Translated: CASSTPGQGAYEQYF.

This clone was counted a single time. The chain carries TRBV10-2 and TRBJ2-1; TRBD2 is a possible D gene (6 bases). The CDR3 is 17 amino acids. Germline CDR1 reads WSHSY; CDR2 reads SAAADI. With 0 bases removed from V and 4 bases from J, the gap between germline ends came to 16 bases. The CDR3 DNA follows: TGCGCCAGCAGTGAGTCGAGGGCTAGCGTCAAGTACAATGAGCAGTTCTTC. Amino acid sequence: CASSESRASVKYNEQFF.

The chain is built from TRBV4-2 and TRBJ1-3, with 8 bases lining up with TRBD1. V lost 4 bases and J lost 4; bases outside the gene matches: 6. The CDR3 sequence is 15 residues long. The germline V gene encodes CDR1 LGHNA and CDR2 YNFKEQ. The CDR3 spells CASSPKTGGGNTIYF. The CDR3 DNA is TGTGCCAGCAGCCCAAAAACAGGGGGGGGAAACACCATATATTTT.

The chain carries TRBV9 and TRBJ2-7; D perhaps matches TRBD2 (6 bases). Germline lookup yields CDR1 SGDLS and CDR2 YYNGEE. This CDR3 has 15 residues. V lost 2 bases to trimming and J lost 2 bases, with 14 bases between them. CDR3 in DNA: TGTGCCAGCAGCGTCCGGGCGGGACGCACCTACGAGCAGTACTTC. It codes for CASSVRAGRTYEQYF.

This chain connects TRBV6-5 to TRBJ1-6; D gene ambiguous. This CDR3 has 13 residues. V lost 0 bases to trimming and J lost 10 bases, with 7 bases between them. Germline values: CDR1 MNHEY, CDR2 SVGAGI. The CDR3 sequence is CASSYSAGSPLHF. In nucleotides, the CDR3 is TGTGCCAGCAGTTACTCAGCAGGCTCACCCCTCCACTTT.

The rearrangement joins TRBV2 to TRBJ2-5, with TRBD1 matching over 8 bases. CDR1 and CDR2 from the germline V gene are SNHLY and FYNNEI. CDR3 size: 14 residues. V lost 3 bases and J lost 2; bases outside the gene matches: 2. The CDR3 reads CASSDRTGQETQYF. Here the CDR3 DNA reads TGTGCCAGCAGTGACCGGACAGGGCAAGAGACCCAGTACTTC.

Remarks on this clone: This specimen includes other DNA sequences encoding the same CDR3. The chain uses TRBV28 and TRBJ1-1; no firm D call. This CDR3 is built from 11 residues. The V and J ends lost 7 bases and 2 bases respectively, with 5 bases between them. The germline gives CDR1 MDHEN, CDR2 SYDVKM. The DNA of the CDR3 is TGTGCCAGCACCTTAAACACTGAAGCTTTCTTT. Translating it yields CASTLNTEAFF. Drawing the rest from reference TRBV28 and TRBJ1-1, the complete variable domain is DVKVTQSSRYLVKRTGEKVFLECVQDMDHENMFWYRQDPGLGLRLIYFSYDVKMKEKGDIPEGYSVSREKKERFSLILESASTNQTSMYLCASTLNTEAFFGQGTRLTVV.

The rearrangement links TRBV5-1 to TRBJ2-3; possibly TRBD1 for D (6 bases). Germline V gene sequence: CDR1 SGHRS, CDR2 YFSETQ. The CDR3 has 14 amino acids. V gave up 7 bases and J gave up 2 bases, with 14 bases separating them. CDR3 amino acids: CASYWGLPTDTQYF. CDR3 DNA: TGCGCCAGCTATTGGGGGCTTCCCACAGATACGCAGTATTTT.

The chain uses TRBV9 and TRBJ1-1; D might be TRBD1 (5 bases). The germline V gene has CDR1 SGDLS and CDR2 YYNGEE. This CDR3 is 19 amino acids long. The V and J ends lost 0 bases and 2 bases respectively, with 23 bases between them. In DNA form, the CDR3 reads TGTGCCAGCAGCGTAGGACCCACCGGATCCCAGGGAATTAACACTGAAGCTTTCTTT. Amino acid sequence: CASSVGPTGSQGINTEAFF.

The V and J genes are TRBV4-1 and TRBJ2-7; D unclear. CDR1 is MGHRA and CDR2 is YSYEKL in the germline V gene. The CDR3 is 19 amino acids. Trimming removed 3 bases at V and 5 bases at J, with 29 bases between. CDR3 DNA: TGCGCCAGCAGCCAGCGATGGCAACCACAGCGATTAGCTGGGGACGAGCAGTACTTC. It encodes CASSQRWQPQRLAGDEQYF.

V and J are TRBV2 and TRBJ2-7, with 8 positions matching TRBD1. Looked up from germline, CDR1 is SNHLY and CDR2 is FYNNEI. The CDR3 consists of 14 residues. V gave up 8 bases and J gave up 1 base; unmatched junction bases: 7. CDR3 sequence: CASARQGLSYEQYF. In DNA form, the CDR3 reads TGTGCCAGCGCCAGACAGGGGCTGTCCTACGAGCAGTACTTC.

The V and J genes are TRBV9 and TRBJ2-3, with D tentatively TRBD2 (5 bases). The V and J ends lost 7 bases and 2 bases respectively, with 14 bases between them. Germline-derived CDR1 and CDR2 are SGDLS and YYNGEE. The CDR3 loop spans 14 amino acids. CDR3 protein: CASARGGHTDTQYF. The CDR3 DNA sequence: TGTGCCAGCGCCCGAGGAGGTCACACAGATACGCAGTATTTT.

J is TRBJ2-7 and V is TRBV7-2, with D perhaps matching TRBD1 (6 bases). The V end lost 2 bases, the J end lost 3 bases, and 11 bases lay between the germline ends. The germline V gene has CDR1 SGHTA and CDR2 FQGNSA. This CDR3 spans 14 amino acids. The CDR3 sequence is CASSLLQGSYEQYF. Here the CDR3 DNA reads TGTGCCAGCAGCTTACTTCAGGGGAGCTACGAGCAGTACTTC.